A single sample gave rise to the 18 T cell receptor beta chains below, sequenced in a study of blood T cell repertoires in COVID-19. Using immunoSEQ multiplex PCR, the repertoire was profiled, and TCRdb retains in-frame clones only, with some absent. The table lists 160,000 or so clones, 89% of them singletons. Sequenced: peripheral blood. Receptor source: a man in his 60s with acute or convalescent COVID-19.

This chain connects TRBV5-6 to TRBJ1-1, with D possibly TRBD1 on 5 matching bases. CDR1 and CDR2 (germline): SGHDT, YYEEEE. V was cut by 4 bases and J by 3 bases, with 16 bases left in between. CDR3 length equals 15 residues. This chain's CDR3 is CASSRPRGWHTEAFF. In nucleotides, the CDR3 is TGTGCCAGCAGCCGGCCCCGGGGGTGGCACACTGAAGCTTTCTTT.

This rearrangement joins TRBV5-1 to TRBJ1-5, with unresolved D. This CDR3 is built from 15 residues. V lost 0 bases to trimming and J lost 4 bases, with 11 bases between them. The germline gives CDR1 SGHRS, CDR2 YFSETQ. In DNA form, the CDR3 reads TGCGCCAGCAGCTTGGAGGGAGCCTGGAATCAGCCCCAGCATTTT. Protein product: CASSLEGAWNQPQHF.

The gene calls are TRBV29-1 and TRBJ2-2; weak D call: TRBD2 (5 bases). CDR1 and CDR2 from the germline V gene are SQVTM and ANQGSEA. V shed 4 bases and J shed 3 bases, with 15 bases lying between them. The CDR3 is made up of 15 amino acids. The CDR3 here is CSVGAASRDTGELFF. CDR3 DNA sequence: TGCAGCGTTGGGGCGGCTAGCCGAGACACCGGGGAGCTGTTTTTT.

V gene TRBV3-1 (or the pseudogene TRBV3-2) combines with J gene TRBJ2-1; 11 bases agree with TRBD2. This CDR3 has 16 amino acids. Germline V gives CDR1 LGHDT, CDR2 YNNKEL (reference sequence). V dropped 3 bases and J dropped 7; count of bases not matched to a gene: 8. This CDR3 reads CASSHSGGASRNEQFF. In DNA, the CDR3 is TGTGCCAGCAGCCATAGCGGGGGGGCCTCGCGGAATGAGCAGTTCTTC.

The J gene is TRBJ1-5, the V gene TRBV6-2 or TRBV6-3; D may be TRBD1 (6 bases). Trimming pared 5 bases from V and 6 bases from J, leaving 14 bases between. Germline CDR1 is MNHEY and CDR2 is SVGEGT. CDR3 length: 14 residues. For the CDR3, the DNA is TGTGCCAGCAGTGTTACGGGACATGTTCAGCCCCAGCATTTT. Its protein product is CASSVTGHVQPQHF.

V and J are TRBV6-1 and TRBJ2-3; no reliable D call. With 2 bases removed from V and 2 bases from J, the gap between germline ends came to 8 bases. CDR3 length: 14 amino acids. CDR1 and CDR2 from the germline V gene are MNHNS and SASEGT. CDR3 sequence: CASSETVLTDTQYF. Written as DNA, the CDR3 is TGTGCCAGCAGTGAAACAGTCCTCACAGATACGCAGTATTTT.

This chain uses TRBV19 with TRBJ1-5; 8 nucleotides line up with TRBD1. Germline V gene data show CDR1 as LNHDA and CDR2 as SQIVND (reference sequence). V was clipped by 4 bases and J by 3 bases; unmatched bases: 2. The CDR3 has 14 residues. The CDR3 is CASSNRGINQPQHF. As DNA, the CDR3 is TGTGCCAGTAGTAACAGGGGGATCAATCAGCCCCAGCATTTT. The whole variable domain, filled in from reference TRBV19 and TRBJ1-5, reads DGGITQSPKYLFRKEGQNVTLSCEQNLNHDAMYWYRQDPGQGLRLIYYSQIVNDFQKGDIAEGYSVSREKKESFPLTVTSAQKNPTAFYLCASSNRGINQPQHFGDGTRLSIL.

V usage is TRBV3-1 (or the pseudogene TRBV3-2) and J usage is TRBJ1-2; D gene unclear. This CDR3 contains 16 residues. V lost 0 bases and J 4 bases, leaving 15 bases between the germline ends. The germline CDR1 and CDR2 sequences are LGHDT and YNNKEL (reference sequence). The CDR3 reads CASSQELARSGYGYTF. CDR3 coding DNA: TGTGCCAGCAGCCAAGAGTTGGCAAGGTCAGGCTATGGCTACACCTTC.

The CDR3 protein is CASGAGRYSGNTIYF. CDR3 coding DNA: TGTGCTAGTGGAGCGGGACGCTACTCTGGAAACACCATATATTTT. The chain employs TRBV12-5 and TRBJ1-3, with a tentative D call TRBD1 (5 bases). Per germline, CDR1 LGHNT and CDR2 FRNRAP. Between the trimmed V and J ends, which lost 6 bases and 0 bases, there was a span of 12 bases. The CDR3 loop spans 15 amino acids.

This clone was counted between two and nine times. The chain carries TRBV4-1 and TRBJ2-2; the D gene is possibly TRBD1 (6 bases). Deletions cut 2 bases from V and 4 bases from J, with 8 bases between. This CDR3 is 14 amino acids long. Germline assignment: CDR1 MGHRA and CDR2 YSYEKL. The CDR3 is CASSQKQGTGELFF. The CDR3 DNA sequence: TGCGCCAGCAGCCAAAAACAGGGCACCGGGGAGCTGTTTTTT.

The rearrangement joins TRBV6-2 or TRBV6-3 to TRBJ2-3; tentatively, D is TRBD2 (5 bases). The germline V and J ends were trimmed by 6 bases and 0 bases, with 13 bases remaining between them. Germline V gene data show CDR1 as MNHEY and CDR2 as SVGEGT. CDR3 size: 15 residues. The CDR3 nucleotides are TGTGCCAGCAGCCTACTAGATCCTAGCACAGATACGCAGTATTTT. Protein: CASSLLDPSTDTQYF.

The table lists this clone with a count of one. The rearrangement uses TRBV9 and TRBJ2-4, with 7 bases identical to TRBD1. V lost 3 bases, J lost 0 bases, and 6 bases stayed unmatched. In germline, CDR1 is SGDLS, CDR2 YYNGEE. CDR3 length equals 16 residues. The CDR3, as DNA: TGTGCCAGCAGCGCCGACAGGGACCTAGCCAAAAACATTCAGTACTTC. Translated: CASSADRDLAKNIQYF.

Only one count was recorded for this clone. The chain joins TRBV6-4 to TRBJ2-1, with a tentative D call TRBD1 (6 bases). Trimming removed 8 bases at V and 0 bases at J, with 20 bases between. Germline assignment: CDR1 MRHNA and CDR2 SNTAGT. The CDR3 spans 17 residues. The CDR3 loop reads CASLDRYYTSSYNEQFF. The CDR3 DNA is TGTGCCAGCCTCGACAGGTACTACACGAGCTCCTACAATGAGCAGTTCTTC.

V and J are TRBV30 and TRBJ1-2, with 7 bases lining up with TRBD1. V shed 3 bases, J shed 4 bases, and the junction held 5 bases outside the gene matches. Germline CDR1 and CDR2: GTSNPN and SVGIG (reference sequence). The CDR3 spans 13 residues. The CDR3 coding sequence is TGTGCCTGGAGCCCGGGACAGTCCTATGGCTACACCTTC. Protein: CAWSPGQSYGYTF.

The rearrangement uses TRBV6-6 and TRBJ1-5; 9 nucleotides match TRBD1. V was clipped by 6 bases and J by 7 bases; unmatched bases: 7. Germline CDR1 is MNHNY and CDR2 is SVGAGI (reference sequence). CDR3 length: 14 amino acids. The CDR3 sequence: CASRLTGGNQPQHF. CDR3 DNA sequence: TGTGCCAGCAGGTTGACAGGGGGGAACCAGCCCCAGCATTTT.

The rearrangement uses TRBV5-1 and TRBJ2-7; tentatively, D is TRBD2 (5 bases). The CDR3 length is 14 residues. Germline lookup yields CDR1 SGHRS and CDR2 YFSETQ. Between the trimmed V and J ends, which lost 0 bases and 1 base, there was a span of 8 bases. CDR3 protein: CASSLERGSYEQYF. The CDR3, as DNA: TGCGCCAGCAGCTTGGAACGGGGATCCTACGAGCAGTACTTC.

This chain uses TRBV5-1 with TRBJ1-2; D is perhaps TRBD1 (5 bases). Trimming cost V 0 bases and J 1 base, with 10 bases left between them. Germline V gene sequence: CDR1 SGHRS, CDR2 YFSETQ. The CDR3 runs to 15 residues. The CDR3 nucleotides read TGCGCCAGCAGCTTGGCCCCGACAGATAACTATGGCTACACCTTC. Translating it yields CASSLAPTDNYGYTF. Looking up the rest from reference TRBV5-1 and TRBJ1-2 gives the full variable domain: KAGVTQTPRYLIKTRGQQVTLSCSPISGHRSVSWYQQTPGQGLQFLFEYFSETQRNKGNFPGRFSGRQFSNSRSEMNVSTLELGDSALYLCASSLAPTDNYGYTFGSGTRLTVV.

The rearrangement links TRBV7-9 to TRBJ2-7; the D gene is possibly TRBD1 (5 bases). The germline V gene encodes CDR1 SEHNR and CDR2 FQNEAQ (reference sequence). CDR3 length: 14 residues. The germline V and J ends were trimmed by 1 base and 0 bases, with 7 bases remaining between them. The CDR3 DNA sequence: TGTGCCAGCAGCTTAGGACAGAGCTCCTACGAGCAGTACTTC. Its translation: CASSLGQSSYEQYF. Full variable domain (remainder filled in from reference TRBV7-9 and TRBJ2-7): DTGVSQNPRHKITKRGQNVTFRCDPISEHNRLYWYRQTLGQGPEFLTYFQNEAQLEKSRLLSDRFSAERPKGSFSTLEIQRTEQGDSAMYLCASSLGQSSYEQYFGPGTRLTVT.